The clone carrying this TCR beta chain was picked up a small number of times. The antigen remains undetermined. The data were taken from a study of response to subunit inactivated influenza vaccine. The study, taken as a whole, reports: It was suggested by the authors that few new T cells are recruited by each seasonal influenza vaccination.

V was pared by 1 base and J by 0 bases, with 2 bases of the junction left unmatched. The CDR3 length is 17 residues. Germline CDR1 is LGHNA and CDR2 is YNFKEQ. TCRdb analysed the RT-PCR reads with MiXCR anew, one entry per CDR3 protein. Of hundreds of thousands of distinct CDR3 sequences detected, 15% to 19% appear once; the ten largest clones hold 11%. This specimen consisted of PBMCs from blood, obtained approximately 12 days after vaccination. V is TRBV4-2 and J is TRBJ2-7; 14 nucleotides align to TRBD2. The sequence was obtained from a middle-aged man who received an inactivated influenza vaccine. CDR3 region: CASSQGTSGRPSYEQYF. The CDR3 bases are TGTGCCAGCAGCCAAGGGACTAGCGGGAGGCCCTCCTACGAGCAGTACTTC.